The T cell receptor beta chain under discussion was sequenced for a study of blood T cells in healthy people across ages. Whole-study results and caveats: Both higher diversity and more naive CD4+ cells marked long-lived donors when set against aged donors. Older individuals had lower TCR beta diversity per million T cells (the decline was roughly linear).

In the case of this clonotype: The antigen is not known.

The authors ran a second PCR of about 7 to 11 cycles using a sample-barcoded 5' primer and a J-beta primer mix. The authors tagged each cDNA molecule using a template-switch adaptor with 12 random nucleotides. TCRdb ran MiXCR on the 5' RACE reads and lists one entry per CDR3 protein. The profile shows just under 750,000 distinct CDR3 sequences, about 24% of them singletons. The CDR3 contains 16 residues. Germline trimming cut 2 bases from V and 3 bases from J; bases unmatched to any gene: 4. The clonotype was recovered from an older man in good health. Material for sequencing was blood. The chain recombines TRBV12-3 or TRBV12-4 with TRBJ2-3; 11 bases map to TRBD2. For the CDR3, the DNA is TGTGCCAGCAGTTTACTAGCGGGGGGCCAGACAGATACGCAGTATTTT. Its translation is CASSLLAGGQTDTQYF.